This T cell receptor beta chain stems from a study of CD8+ T cells in alopecia areata. Extracted RNA was reverse transcribed, and the resulting cDNA served as sequencing template. Assay: immunoSEQ multiplex PCR; the TCRdb copy retains only in-frame clones and omits some. The data show roughly 150,000 clones, approximately 60% seen once. This CDR3 contains 13 residues. Looked up from germline, CDR1 is MDHEN and CDR2 is SYDVKM. Deletions cut 3 bases from V and 7 bases from J, with 10 bases between. Sequencing was performed on CD4+ T cells sorted from blood. The chain employs TRBV28 and TRBJ1-5; D call uncertain. The source of this sequence is a human donor in good health. The CDR3 DNA reads as TGTGCCAGCAGTTTCTGGGGTTCCCAGCCCCAGCATTTT. Encoded protein: CASSFWGSQPQHF.